These T cell receptor beta chains were read from a single sample in a study of cytomegalovirus exposure and HLA in healthy donors. Some clones are missing from TCRdb's copy, which holds only in-frame ones; the method was immunoSEQ multiplex PCR. The repertoire shows 200,000 or so clones; the top ten hold 0.9% to 1.4%. The sample was PBMCs. The receptor source for this set is a girl aged 2-9 years in good health and CMV-seropositive. CDR3s include the opening cysteine and the closing phenylalanine or tryptophan. Fields, in order: V gene, J gene, D gene, CDR3 length, CDR3 protein, CDR3 DNA. The D gene is left open where the match is weak.

V: TRBV6-5; J: TRBJ2-1; D: TRBD2; length: 15; CDR3: CASSLGLAGYNEQFF; DNA: TGTGCCAGCAGCTTGGGGCTAGCGGGCTACAATGAGCAGTTCTTC
V: TRBV7-8; J: TRBJ2-2; D: .; length: 17; CDR3: CASSFPPGGMNTGELFF; DNA: TGTGCCAGCAGCTTCCCCCCGGGGGGCATGAACACCGGGGAGCTGTTTTTT
V: TRBV4-2; J: TRBJ2-2; D: TRBD2; length: 16; CDR3: CASSQGLAGGSGELFF; DNA: TGTGCCAGCAGCCAAGGACTAGCGGGAGGTTCCGGGGAGCTGTTTTTT
V: TRBV28; J: TRBJ2-2; D: .; length: 16; CDR3: CASKAPRPSNTGELFF; DNA: TGTGCCAGCAAAGCGCCGAGACCTTCTAACACCGGGGAGCTGTTTTTT
V: TRBV4-1; J: TRBJ1-3; D: TRBD1; length: 20; CDR3: CASTPSLIRDRAYSGNTIYF; DNA: TGCGCCAGCACCCCATCCTTAATCCGGGACAGGGCCTACTCTGGAAACACCATATATTTT
V: TRBV29-1; J: TRBJ2-7; D: .; length: 14; CDR3: CSVPPRGASYEQYF; DNA: TGCAGCGTTCCCCCCCGGGGGGCCTCCTACGAGCAGTACTTC
V: TRBV13; J: TRBJ2-1; D: TRBD2; length: 16; CDR3: CASSNTGTSSYNEQFF; DNA: TGTGCCAGCAGCAATACCGGGACTAGCTCCTACAATGAGCAGTTCTTC
V: TRBV19; J: TRBJ2-1; D: .; length: 15; CDR3: CASSSLTGEYNEQFF; DNA: TGTGCCAGTAGTTCTTTGACGGGGGAATACAATGAGCAGTTCTTC
V: TRBV18; J: TRBJ1-2; D: TRBD1; length: 17; CDR3: CASSPSPGGRSNYGYTF; DNA: TGTGCCAGCTCACCAAGTCCAGGGGGTCGATCAAACTATGGCTACACCTTC
V: TRBV11-2; J: TRBJ2-6; D: .; length: 15; CDR3: CASSLDLSGANVLTF; DNA: TGTGCCAGCAGCTTAGATCTCTCTGGGGCCAACGTCCTGACTTTC
V: TRBV7-9; J: TRBJ2-3; D: .; length: 14; CDR3: CASRLGRGSDTQYF; DNA: TGTGCCAGCAGGTTAGGGCGGGGCAGCGATACGCAGTATTTT
V: TRBV11-2; J: TRBJ2-1; D: .; length: 13; CDR3: CASSLASYNEQFF; DNA: TGTGCCAGCAGCTTAGCATCCTACAATGAGCAGTTCTTC
V: TRBV30; J: TRBJ1-1; D: TRBD1; length: 17; CDR3: CAWSIKVPGQGATEAFF; DNA: TGTGCCTGGAGTATAAAAGTTCCGGGACAGGGGGCCACTGAAGCTTTCTTT
V: TRBV6-1; J: TRBJ2-7; D: TRBD2; length: 13; CDR3: CASRGGISYEQYF; DNA: TGTGCCAGCAGGGGGGGGATCTCCTACGAGCAGTACTTC
V: TRBV13; J: TRBJ1-2; D: .; length: 14; CDR3: CASSTTAGKVSYTF; DNA: TGTGCCAGCAGCACTACCGCAGGGAAAGTAAGTTACACCTTC
V: TRBV2; J: TRBJ2-4; D: TRBD2; length: 18; CDR3: CASSQSPISGTPKNIQYF; DNA: TGTGCCAGCAGCCAATCACCGATTAGCGGGACTCCCAAAAACATTCAGTACTTC